This TCR beta chain was observed in a study of blood T cell repertoires in COVID-19. Overall study context: Samples came from the United States, Italy and Spain, spanning acute and convalescent COVID-19.

Source study methods: Amplifying reference gene primers gave estimates of nucleated cell counts. Sequencing used immunoSEQ multiplex PCR; TCRdb keeps in-frame clones, though not all of them. The V and J calls and clone size were taken over from that table, and D and trimming were inferred from the DNA. The repertoire holds roughly 280,000 clones, with nearly 90% as singletons. Enrollees, 18 to 89 years old, lived in approximately 25 US areas. Participants' reported clinical history set cohort assignment. V shed 2 bases and J 2 bases; nucleotides not matched to a gene: 2. CDR1 is KGHSH and CDR2 is LQKENI in the germline V gene. The CDR3 loop spans 15 amino acids.

The chain links TRBV18 to TRBJ1-2; 10 bases line up with TRBD1. Sequenced: PBMCs or T cells enriched from blood (not recorded which). This sequence was found in a woman between 55 and 75 years old who had recovered from COVID-19. The CDR3: CASSPGTGDNYGYTF. In DNA form, the CDR3 reads TGTGCCAGCTCACCAGGGACAGGGGACAACTATGGCTACACCTTC.